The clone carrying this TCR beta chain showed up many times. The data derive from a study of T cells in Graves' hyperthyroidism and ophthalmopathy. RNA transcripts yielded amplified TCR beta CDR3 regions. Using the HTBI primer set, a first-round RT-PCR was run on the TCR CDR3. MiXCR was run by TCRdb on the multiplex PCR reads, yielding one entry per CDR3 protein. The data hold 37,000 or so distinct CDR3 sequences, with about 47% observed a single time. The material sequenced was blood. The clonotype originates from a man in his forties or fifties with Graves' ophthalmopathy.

CDR3 amino acids: CASRTSGNTGELFF. The CDR3 region has the DNA TGTGCCAGCAGGACTAGCGGGAACACCGGGGAGCTGTTTTTT. The chain uses TRBV2 and TRBJ2-2; 9 nucleotides align to TRBD2. CDR1 SNHLY and CDR2 FYNNEI come from the germline V gene. The CDR3 is made up of 14 amino acids. V trimming: 6 bases; J trimming: 1 base; junction bases outside the gene matches: 0. Full variable domain (rest looked up from reference TRBV2 and TRBJ2-2): EPEVTQTPSHQVTQMGQEVILRCVPISNHLYFYWYRQILGQKVEFLVSFYNNEISEKSEIFDDQFSVERPDGSNFTLKIRSTKLEDSAMYFCASRTSGNTGELFFGEGSRLTVL.